This T cell receptor (beta chain) emerged from a study of identical twins. Many counts were recorded for this clonotype. Template switching added a universal primer binding site, and final cDNA carried unique molecular identifiers. Each CDR3 protein is one row after TCRdb ran MiXCR on the 5' RACE reads. The data contain about 810,000 distinct CDR3 sequences, over 9% of them singletons. J gave up 3 bases and V 5 bases, and 4 bases lay outside the gene matches. The CDR3 totals 14 residues. CDR1 and CDR2 (germline): DFQATT, SNEGSKA (reference sequence). The data were also submitted as part of a second study, on yellow fever vaccine responses in identical twins.

The rearrangement links TRBV20-1 to TRBJ2-1; 10 bases are a match to TRBD2. This TCR came from a young woman in good health. Sequencing input: PBMCs. In DNA, the CDR3 is TGCAGTGCTGCACTAGCGGGGTTCTACAATGAGCAGTTCTTC. It translates to CSAALAGFYNEQFF.